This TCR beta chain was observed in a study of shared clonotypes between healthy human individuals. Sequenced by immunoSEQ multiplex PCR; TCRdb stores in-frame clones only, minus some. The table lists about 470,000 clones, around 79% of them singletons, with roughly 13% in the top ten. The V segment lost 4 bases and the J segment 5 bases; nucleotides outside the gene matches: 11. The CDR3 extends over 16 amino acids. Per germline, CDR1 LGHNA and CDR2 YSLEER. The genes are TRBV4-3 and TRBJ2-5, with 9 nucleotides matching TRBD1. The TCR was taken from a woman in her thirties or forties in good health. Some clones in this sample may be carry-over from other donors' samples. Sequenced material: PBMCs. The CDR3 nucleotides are TGCGCCAGCAGCCCCACTTTCGGACAGGGGACGGAGACCCAGTACTTC. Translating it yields CASSPTFGQGTETQYF.